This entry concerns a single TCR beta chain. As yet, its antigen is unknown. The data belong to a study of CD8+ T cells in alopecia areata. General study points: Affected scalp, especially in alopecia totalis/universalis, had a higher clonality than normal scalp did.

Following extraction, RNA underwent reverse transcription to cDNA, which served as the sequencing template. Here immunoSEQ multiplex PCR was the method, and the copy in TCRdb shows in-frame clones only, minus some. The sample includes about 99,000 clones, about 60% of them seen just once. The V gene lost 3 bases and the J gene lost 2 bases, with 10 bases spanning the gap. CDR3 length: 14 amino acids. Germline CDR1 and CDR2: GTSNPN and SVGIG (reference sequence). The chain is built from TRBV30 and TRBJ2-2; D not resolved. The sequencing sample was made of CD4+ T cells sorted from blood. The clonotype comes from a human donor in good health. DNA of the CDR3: TGTGCCTGGAGCCAGACAAGAAACACCGGGGAGCTGTTTTTT. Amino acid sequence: CAWSQTRNTGELFF.